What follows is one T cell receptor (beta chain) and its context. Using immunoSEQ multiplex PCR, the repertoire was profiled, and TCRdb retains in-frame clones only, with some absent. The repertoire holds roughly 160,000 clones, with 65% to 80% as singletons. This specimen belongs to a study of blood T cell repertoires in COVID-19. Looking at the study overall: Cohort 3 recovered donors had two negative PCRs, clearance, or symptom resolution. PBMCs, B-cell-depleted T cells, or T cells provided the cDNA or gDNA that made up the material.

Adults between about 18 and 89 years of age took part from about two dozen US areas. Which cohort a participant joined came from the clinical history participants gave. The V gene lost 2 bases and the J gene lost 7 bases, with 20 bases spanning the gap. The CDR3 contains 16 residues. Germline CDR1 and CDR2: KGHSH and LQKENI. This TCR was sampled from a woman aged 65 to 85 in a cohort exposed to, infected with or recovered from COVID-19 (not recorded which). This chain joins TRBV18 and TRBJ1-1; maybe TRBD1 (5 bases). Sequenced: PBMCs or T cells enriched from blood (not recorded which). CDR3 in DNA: TGTGCCAGCTCACCAAATAGCAGGGCGACGGCCCTTGAAGCTTTCTTT. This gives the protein CASSPNSRATALEAFF.